These T cell receptor beta chains were read from a single sample in a study of graft-versus-host responses after intestinal transplantation. TCRdb's copy holds only in-frame clones and misses some; the assay was immunoSEQ multiplex PCR. The sample has 89,000 or so clones, 80% to 85% seen once. Antigens for these TCRs are unknown. This specimen was unstimulated CD4+ T cells sorted from spleen or lymph node cells, taken before intestinal transplant. The receptors stem from a human donor who received an intestinal transplant. Each CDR3 is given with its conserved first and last residue. The D gene is left open where the match is weak. Size tells how often a clone was seen (once, few, many) or the class of an expanded clone, and some rows leave it out.

abundance,j_gene,d_gene,v_gene,CDR3aa,CDR3nt
once,TRBJ1-6,-,TRBV10-2,CASSGYNSPLHF,TGCGCCAGCAGCGGGTATAATTCACCCCTCCACTTT
-,TRBJ2-7,-,TRBV6-5,CASSYTGGGYEQYF,TGTGCCAGCAGTTACACTGGTGGCGGCTACGAGCAGTACTTC
-,TRBJ1-6,TRBD1,TRBV5-1,CASSQDRGPSPLHF,TGCGCCAGCAGCCAGGACAGGGGGCCTTCACCCCTCCACTTT
-,TRBJ1-2,-,TRBV5-4,CASSGIQEVYGYTF,TGTGCCAGCAGCGGAATACAGGAAGTCTATGGCTACACCTTC
-,TRBJ1-1,TRBD1,TRBV7-9,CASSLWTGLNTEAFF,TGTGCCAGCAGCCTCTGGACAGGGTTGAACACTGAAGCTTTCTTT
-,TRBJ1-1,-,TRBV19,CASSINRAGPEAFF,TGTGCCAGTAGTATAAACAGGGCCGGCCCTGAAGCTTTCTTT
-,TRBJ2-5,TRBD1,TRBV28,CASRYAGQGQETQYF,TGTGCCAGCCGATACGCTGGACAGGGCCAAGAGACCCAGTACTTC
-,TRBJ1-6,TRBD1,TRBV28,CASSTGTGGNSPLHF,TGTGCCAGCAGTACCGGGACAGGGGGCAACTCACCCCTCCACTTT
-,TRBJ1-4,-,TRBV29-1,CSVTGADNEKLFF,TGCAGCGTTACAGGAGCCGACAATGAAAAACTGTTTTTT
-,TRBJ2-3,-,TRBV4-2,CASRGGLGLAGSPDTQYF,TGTGCCAGCAGGGGGGGGCTAGGATTGGCGGGTAGCCCAGATACGCAGTATTTT
-,TRBJ2-7,TRBD1,TRBV5-5,CASSPDRWYEQYF,TGTGCCAGCAGCCCGGACAGGTGGTACGAGCAGTACTTC
few,TRBJ2-3,TRBD2,TRBV4-1,CASSQDSLAGGWTDTQYF,TGCGCCAGCAGCCAAGATTCTCTAGCGGGAGGGTGGACAGATACGCAGTATTTT
-,TRBJ1-3,-,TRBV28,CATEGVGSPEGPSGNTIYF,TGTGCCACAGAGGGTGTAGGGTCCCCTGAAGGTCCTTCTGGAAACACCATATATTTT
-,TRBJ2-5,-,TRBV28,CASSPISNQETQYF,TGTGCCAGCAGCCCGATTTCTAACCAAGAGACCCAGTACTTC
-,TRBJ2-7,TRBD1,TRBV18,CASSTRTGESEQYF,TGTGCCAGCTCTACTAGGACAGGGGAGAGCGAGCAGTACTTC
once,TRBJ2-5,TRBD2,TRBV5-8,CASSPGTSGGMETQYF,TGTGCCAGCAGCCCCGGGACTAGCGGGGGAATGGAGACCCAGTACTTC
-,TRBJ1-1,-,TRBV6-5,CASSYKERDTEAFF,TGTGCCAGCAGTTACAAGGAGAGGGACACTGAAGCTTTCTTT
-,TRBJ1-1,TRBD1,TRBV6-5,CASSRRQGITEAFF,TGTGCCAGCAGCCGTCGACAGGGGATCACTGAAGCTTTCTTT
-,TRBJ1-1,TRBD1,TRBV5-1,CASSHTGESNTEAFF,TGCGCCAGCAGCCATACAGGGGAGTCGAACACTGAAGCTTTCTTT
-,TRBJ1-1,TRBD1,TRBV5-4,CASSIGQGRYANTEAFF,TGTGCCAGCAGCATCGGACAGGGAAGGTACGCGAACACTGAAGCTTTCTTT
-,TRBJ1-5,-,TRBV19,CASSRQNNQPQHF,TGTGCCAGTAGTAGACAGAATAATCAGCCCCAGCATTTT
-,TRBJ2-7,-,TRBV6-5,CASSYTPRQGEQYF,TGTGCCAGCAGTTACACCCCTCGGCAGGGCGAGCAGTACTTC
-,TRBJ2-1,-,TRBV10-3,CAIRSGSSDEQFF,TGTGCCATCAGGAGCGGCTCCTCCGATGAGCAGTTCTTC